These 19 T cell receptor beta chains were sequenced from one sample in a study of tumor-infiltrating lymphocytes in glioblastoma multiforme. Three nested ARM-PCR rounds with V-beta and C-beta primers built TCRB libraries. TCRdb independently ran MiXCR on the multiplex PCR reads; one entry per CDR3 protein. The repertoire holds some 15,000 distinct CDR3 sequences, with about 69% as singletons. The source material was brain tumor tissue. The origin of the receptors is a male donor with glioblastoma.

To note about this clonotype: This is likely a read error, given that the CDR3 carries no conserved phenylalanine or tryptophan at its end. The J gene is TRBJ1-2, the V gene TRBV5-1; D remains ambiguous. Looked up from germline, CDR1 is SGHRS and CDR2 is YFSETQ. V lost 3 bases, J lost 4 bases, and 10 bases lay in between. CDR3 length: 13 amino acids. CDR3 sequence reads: CASSSVTFYGYTL. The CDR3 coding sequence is TGCGCCAGCAGCTCCGTGACCTTCTATGGCTACACCCTC.

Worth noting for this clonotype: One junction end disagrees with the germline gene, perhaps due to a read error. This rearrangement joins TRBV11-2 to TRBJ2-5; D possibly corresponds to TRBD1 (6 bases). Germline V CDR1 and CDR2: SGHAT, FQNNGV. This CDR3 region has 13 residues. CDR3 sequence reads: CANSLGDQGTKYF. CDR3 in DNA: TGTGCCAACAGCTTGGGGGATCAGGGGACCAAGTACTTC.

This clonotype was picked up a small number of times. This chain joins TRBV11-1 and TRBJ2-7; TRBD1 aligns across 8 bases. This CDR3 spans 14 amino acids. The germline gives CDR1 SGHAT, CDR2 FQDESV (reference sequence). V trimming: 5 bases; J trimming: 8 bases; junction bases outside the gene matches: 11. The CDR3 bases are TGTGCCAGCAGCCAAGGACGGACAGGGAGCCAGCAGTACTTC. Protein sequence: CASSQGRTGSQQYF. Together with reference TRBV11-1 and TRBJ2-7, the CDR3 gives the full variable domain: EAEVAQSPRYKITEKSQAVAFWCDPISGHATLYWYRQILGQGPELLVQFQDESVVDDSQLPKDRFSAERLKGVDSTLKIQPAELGDSAMYLCASSQGRTGSQQYFGPGTRLTVT.

The CDR3 DNA sequence: TGTGCCAGCAGCTCTTACGGACAAGGCACTGAAGCTTTCTTT. Translated, it gives CASSSYGQGTEAFF. The rearrangement uses TRBV11-2 and TRBJ1-1, with D possibly TRBD1 on 5 matching bases. Germline values: CDR1 SGHAT, CDR2 FQNNGV. V lost 4 bases to trimming and J lost 4 bases, with 13 bases between them. The CDR3 is made up of 14 amino acids.

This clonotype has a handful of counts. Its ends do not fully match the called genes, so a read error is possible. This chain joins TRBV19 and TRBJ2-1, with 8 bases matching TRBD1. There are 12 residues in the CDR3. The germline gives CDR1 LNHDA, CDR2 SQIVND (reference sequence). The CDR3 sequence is CASSNNRGEPFF. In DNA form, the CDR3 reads TGTGCCAGTAGTAACAACAGGGGGGAGCCGTTCTTC.

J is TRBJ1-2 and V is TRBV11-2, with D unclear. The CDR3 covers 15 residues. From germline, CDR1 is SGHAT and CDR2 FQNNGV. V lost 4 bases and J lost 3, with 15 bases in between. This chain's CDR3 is CASSSGTAVDYGYTF. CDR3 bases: TGTGCCAGCAGCTCGGGAACAGCGGTGGACTATGGCTACACCTTC.

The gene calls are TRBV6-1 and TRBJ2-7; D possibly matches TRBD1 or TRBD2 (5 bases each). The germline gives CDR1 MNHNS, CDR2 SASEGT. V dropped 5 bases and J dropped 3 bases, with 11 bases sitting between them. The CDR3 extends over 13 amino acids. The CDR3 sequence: CASSTGTNYEQYF. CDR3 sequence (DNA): TGTGCCAGCAGTACCGGGACCAACTACGAGCAGTACTTC.

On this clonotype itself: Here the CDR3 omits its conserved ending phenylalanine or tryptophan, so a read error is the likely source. Written as DNA, the CDR3 is TGCAGCGCCGGACAGGCCTGCGCAGAGGCTTTCATT. It translates to CSAGQACAEAFI. The V and J genes are TRBV29-1 and TRBJ1-1; 7 bases fit TRBD1. Germline V lookup: CDR1 SQVTM, CDR2 ANQGSEA. The CDR3 covers 12 residues. The junction had 13 bases not matched to a gene; V was cut back by 7 bases and J by 11 bases.

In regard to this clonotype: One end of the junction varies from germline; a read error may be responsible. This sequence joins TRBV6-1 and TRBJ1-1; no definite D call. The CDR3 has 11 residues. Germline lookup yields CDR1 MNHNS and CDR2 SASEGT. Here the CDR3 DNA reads TGTGCCAGCAGTGAAGGGTTACGCCTTTATTTT. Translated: CASSEGLRLYF.

Here the CDR3 DNA reads TGTGCCAGCAGCTTTAAGCGGGGGGCAGGGGTTACGCAGTATTTT. Protein product: CASSFKRGAGVTQYF. The chain has TRBV13 and TRBJ2-3; 9 nucleotides align to TRBD2. The CDR3 has 15 amino acids. Germline V gene lookup returns CDR1 PRHDT and CDR2 FYEKMQ (reference sequence). Trimming cost V 3 bases and J 8 bases; bases outside gene matches: 9.

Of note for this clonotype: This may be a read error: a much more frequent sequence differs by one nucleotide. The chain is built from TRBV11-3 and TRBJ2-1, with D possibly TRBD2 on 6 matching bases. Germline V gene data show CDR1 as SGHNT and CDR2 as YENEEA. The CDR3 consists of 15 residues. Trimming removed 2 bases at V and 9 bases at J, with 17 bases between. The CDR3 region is CASSLRAVGGIEQFF. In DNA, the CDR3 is TGTGCCAGCAGCTTACGTGCGGTTGGAGGGATTGAGCAGTTCTTC.

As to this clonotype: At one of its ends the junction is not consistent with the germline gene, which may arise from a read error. The CDR3 loop reads CASSPGWGPGTNVLTF. The CDR3 bases are TGCGCCAGCAGCCCAGGGTGGGGGCCTGGGACCAACGTCCTGACTTTC. The chain carries TRBV5-1 and TRBJ2-6; D is possibly TRBD1 (6 bases). This CDR3 contains 16 residues. The V gene's germline CDR1 is SGHRS and CDR2 YFSETQ.

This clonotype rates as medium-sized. The DNA for the CDR3 is TGTGCCAGCAGCTCTTCGACAGGGATGAACACTGAAGCTTTCTTT. It translates to CASSSSTGMNTEAFF. The rearrangement uses TRBV5-6 and TRBJ1-1; 7 bases are a match to TRBD1. In germline, CDR1 is SGHDT, CDR2 YYEEEE. The CDR3 is 15 amino acids. Trimming removed 3 bases from V and 0 bases from J; junction bases left unmatched: 5.

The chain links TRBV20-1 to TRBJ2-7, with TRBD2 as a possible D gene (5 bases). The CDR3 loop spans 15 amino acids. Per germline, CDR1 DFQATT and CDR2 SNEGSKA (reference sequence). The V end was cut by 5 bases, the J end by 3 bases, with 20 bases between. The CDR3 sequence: CSALSEDGSYYEQYF. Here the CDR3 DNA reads TGCAGTGCTTTATCGGAGGACGGATCATACTACGAGCAGTACTTC.

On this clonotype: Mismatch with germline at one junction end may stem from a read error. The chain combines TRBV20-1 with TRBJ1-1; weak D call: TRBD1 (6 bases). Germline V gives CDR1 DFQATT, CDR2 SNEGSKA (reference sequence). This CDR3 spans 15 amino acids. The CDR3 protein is CSARSGTWGNTEAFF. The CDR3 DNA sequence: TGCAGTGCTCGATCCGGGACATGGGGGAACACAGAAGCTTTCTTT.

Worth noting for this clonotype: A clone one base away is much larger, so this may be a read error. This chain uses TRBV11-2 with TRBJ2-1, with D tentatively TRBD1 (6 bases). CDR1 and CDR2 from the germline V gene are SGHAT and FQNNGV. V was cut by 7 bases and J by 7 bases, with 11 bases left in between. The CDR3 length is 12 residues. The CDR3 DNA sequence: TGTGCCAGCATAGATAGGGGGAATGAGCAGTTCTTC. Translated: CASIDRGNEQFF.

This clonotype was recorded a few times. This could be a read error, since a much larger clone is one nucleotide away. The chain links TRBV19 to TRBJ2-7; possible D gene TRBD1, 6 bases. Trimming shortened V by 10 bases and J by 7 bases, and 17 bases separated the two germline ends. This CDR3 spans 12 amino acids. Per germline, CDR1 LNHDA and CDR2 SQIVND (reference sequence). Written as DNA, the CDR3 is TGTGCCACCTTAGGACAGCGCGTGGAGCAGTACTTC. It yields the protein CATLGQRVEQYF.

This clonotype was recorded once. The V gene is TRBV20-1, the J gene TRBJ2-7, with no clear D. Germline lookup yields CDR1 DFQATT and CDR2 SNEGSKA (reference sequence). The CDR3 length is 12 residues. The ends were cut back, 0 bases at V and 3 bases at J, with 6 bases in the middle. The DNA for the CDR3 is TGCAGTGCTAGAGATCCCAACTACGAGCAGTACTTC. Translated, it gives CSARDPNYEQYF.

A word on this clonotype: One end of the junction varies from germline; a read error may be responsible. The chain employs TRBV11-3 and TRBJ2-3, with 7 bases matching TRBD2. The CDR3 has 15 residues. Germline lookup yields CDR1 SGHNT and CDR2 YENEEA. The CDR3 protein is CASSFGTTSTDTQCF. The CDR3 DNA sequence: TGTGCCAGCAGCTTCGGGACGACTAGCACAGATACGCAGTGTTTT.